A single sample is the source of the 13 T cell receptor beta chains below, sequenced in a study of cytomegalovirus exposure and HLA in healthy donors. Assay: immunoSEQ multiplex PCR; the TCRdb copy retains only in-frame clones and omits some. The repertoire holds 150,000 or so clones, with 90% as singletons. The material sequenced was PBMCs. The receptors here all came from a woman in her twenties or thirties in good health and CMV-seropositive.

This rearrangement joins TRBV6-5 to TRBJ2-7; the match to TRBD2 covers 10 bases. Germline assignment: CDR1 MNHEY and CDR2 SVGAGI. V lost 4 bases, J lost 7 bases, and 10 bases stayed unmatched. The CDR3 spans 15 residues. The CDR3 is CASSSLAGRDGEQYF. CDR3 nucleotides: TGTGCCAGCAGTTCACTAGCGGGGCGGGACGGGGAGCAGTACTTC.

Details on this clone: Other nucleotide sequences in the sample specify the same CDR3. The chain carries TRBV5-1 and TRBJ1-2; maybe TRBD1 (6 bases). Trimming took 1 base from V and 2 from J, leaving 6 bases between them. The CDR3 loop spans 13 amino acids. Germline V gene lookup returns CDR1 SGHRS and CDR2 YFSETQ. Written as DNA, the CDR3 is TGCGCCAGCAGCTTGCAGGGGAACTATGGCTACACCTTC. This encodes CASSLQGNYGYTF.

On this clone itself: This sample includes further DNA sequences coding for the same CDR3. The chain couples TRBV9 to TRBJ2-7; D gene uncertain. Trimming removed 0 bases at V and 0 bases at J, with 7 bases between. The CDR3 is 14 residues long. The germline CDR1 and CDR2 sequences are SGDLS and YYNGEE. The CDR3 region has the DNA TGTGCCAGCAGCGTAGATCACTCCTCCTACGAGCAGTACTTC. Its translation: CASSVDHSSYEQYF.

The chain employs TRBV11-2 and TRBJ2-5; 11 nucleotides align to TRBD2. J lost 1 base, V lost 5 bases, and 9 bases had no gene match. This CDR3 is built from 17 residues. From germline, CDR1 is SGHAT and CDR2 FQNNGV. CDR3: CASSPGSGGASQETQYF. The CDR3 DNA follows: TGTGCCAGCAGCCCGGGTAGCGGGGGGGCTTCCCAAGAGACCCAGTACTTC.

DNA of the CDR3: TGCGCCAGCAGTATTGAGATCGGGAGAGAAGCTTTCTTT. This sequence encodes CASSIEIGREAFF. The genes are TRBV5-1 and TRBJ1-1, with D unclear. The CDR3 sequence is 13 residues long. Germline-derived CDR1 and CDR2 are SGHRS and YFSETQ. With 5 bases removed from V and 8 bases from J, the gap between germline ends came to 16 bases.

CDR3 in DNA: TGCAGCGCACCCGGTGGGGATCAGGGGGCCACAGATACGCAGTATTTT. Amino acid sequence: CSAPGGDQGATDTQYF. V is TRBV29-1 and J is TRBJ2-3, with 8 bases matching TRBD1. Germline V CDR1 and CDR2: SQVTM, ANQGSEA. J was trimmed by 2 bases and V by 7 bases; bases with no gene match: 14. The CDR3 extends over 16 amino acids.

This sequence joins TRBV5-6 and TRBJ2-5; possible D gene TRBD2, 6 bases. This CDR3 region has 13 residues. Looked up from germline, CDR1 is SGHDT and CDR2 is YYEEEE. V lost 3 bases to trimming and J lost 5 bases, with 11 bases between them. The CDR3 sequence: CASSSGTPETQYF. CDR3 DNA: TGTGCCAGCAGCTCCGGGACTCCCGAGACCCAGTACTTC.

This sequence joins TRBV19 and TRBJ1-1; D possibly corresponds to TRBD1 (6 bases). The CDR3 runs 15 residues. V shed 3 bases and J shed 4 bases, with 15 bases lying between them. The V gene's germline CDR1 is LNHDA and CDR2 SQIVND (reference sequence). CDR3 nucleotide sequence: TGTGCCAGTAGTATGACGGTCAGGGGCTCCACTGAAGCTTTCTTT. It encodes CASSMTVRGSTEAFF.

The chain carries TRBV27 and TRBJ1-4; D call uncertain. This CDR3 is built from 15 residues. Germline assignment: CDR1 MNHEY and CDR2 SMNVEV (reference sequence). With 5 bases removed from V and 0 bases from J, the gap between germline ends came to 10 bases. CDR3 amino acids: CASSLRTATNEKLFF. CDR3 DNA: TGTGCCAGCAGTCTTCGGACTGCAACTAATGAAAAACTGTTTTTT.

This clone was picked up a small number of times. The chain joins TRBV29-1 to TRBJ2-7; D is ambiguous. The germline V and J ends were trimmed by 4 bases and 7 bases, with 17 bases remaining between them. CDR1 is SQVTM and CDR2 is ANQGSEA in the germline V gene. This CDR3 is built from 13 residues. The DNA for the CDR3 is TGCAGCGTTGCGGGTGGCCCCGTGAGGGAGCAGTACTTC. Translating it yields CSVAGGPVREQYF.

Here the CDR3 reads CASSLVSPWSSYNEQFF. The DNA for the CDR3 is TGTGCCAGCAGCTTGGTATCCCCCTGGAGCTCCTACAATGAGCAGTTCTTC. The chain uses TRBV5-4 and TRBJ2-1; D unresolved. The CDR3 runs to 17 residues. Germline values: CDR1 SGHNT, CDR2 YYREEE (reference sequence). V lost 0 bases to trimming and J lost 0 bases, with 13 bases between them.

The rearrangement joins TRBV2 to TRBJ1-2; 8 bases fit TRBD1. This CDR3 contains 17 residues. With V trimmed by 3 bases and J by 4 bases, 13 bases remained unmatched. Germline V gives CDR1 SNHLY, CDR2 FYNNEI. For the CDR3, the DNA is TGTGCCAGCAGTGAGTCGGCAGGGGGCAAGGAAGGCTATGGCTACACCTTC. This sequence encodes CASSESAGGKEGYGYTF.

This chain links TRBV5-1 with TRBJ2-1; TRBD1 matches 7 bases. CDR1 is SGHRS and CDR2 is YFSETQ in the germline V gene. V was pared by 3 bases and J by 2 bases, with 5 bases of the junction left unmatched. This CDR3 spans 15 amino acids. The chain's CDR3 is CASSYTGDTYNEQFF. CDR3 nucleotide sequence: TGCGCCAGCAGCTACACAGGGGATACCTACAATGAGCAGTTCTTC.